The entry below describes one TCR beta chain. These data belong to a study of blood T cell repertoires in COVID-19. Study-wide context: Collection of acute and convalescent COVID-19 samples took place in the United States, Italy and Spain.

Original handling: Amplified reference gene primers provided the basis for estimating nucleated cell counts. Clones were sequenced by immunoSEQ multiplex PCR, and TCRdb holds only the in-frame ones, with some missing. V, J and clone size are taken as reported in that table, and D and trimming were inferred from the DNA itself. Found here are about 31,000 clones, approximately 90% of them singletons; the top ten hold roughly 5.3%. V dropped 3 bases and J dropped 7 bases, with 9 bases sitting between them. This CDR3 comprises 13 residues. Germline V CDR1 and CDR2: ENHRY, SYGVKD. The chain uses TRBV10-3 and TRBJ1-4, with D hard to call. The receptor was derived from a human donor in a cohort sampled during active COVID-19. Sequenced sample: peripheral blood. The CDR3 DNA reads TGTGCCATCAGTGAATACCTCAGTGAAAAACTGTTTTTT. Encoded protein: CAISEYLSEKLFF.